The rows below give T cell receptor beta chains drawn from one sample of a study of Ad26.COV2.S vaccination and SARS-CoV-2 variants. Produced via immunoSEQ multiplex PCR; TCRdb's table is partial and in-frame only. The sample consists of hundreds of thousands of clones, 80% to 90% of them appearing once. The sequences come from peripheral blood, collected in a trial of Ad26.COV2.S vaccine versus placebo. All receptors come from a person between 18 and 60 years old who received the Ad26.COV2.S COVID-19 vaccine or a placebo. CDR3s leave out the opening cysteine and the closing phenylalanine or tryptophan. A D gene is named only where the DNA matches it firmly. Rows may omit the clone size; those that give it use once, few, many or a size class.

v_call | d_call | clone_size | cdr3_aa
TRBV7-8 | - | few | ASRLMGDHQPQH
TRBV27 | - | - | ASSLWVFGGYT
TRBV2 | - | - | ASSGSGWDQPQH
TRBV6-5 | - | once | ASSSQGFNTEAF
TRBV6-1 | TRBD1 | - | ASSERAGGWYEQY
TRBV5-1 | - | once | ASSLGQGPKSYEQY
TRBV6-2/TRBV6-3 | - | - | ASSYLANTQY
TRBV30 | TRBD1 | once | AWGTGEGNQPQH
TRBV6-2/TRBV6-3 | TRBD2 | - | ASSITGTSLHEQF
TRBV15 | - | once | ATSNWERETQY
TRBV4-1 | TRBD2 | - | ASSQGATSGNEQF
TRBV13 | - | - | ASSSKDSPSSYNEQF
TRBV2 | TRBD1 | once | ASSRQGDGYT
TRBV28 | TRBD1 | - | ASSLPSTGTASAIV
TRBV7-9 | - | - | ASSLAQIYGYT
TRBV19 | TRBD1 | - | ASTTTGSSSGANVLT
TRBV6-2/TRBV6-3 | TRBD1 | - | ASSPGQFGNTIY
TRBV3-1/TRBV3-2 | - | - | ASSRPGLDFRAF
TRBV30 | - | once | AWSVRGANTEAF
TRBV5-8 | - | - | ASSLRRGGDYGYT
TRBV3-1/TRBV3-2 | TRBD2 | - | ASRPGLAGANEQF
TRBV5-1 | TRBD1 | once | ASSLALGQGANEQY
TRBV29-1 | - | - | SVVLQGLGNTIY
TRBV18 | - | few | ASSPPTAYEQY
TRBV11-3 | - | few | ASSLSHGELF
TRBV5-1 | - | - | ASSLDGRADEQY